The present T cell receptor beta chain was sequenced within a study of cytomegalovirus exposure and HLA in healthy donors. Primers: 60 Vbeta forward and 13 Jbeta reverse. Method: immunoSEQ multiplex PCR; TCRdb's copy keeps in-frame clones and lacks some. The data contain about 89,000 clones, 85% of them singletons. The CDR3 loop spans 16 amino acids. Specimen: PBMCs. V is TRBV21-1 and J is TRBJ2-5; TRBD2, the table's D call, was not compared with the DNA. The J call could be wrong; TRBJ2-7 is a better fit for the DNA end. TRBV21-1 is an annotated pseudogene. The sequence derives from a man aged 35 to 55 in good health and CMV-seropositive. In DNA, the CDR3 is TGTGCCAGCAGCAGCCTAGCGGGAGGGCCCGCCTGCGAGCAGTACTTC. Translated, it gives CASSSLAGGPACEQYF.